The rows below give T cell receptor beta chains drawn from one sample of a study of T cells in Graves' hyperthyroidism and ophthalmopathy. Each CDR3 protein is one row after TCRdb ran MiXCR on the multiplex PCR reads. Counted here are roughly 280,000 distinct CDR3 sequences, roughly 22% occurring once; the ten biggest clones make up roughly 60%. Source material: blood. These receptors all come from a young man with Graves' ophthalmopathy. Each CDR3 is given with its conserved first and last residue. Each record gives: J gene, clone size, D gene, V gene, CDR3 protein, CDR3 DNA. The D gene is left open where the match is weak. Part of the rows lack a size; the others show once, few, many or a class for expanded clones.

>TRBJ2-2|once|TRBD1|TRBV19
CASETGGFTGELFF
TGTGCCAGCGAGACAGGGGGCTTCACCGGGGAGCTGTTTTTT
>TRBJ2-5|many|.|TRBV7-2
CASSPTRTAGYETQYF
TGTGCCAGCAGCCCGACTCGGACAGCCGGCTACGAGACCCAGTACTTC
>TRBJ1-1|.|.|TRBV9
CASSTWVEGSNTEAFF
TGTGCCAGCAGCACCTGGGTGGAGGGTTCGAACACTGAAGCTTTCTTT
>TRBJ1-4|many|.|TRBV28
CASSPRAINEKLFF
TGTGCCAGCAGTCCCCGGGCCATTAATGAAAAACTGTTTTTT
>TRBJ2-5|.|TRBD2|TRBV20-1
CSASWREVETQYF
TGCAGTGCTAGTTGGCGGGAGGTAGAGACCCAGTACTTC
>TRBJ1-2|.|TRBD1|TRBV18
CASSTGQLVSYGYTF
TGTGCCAGCTCAACGGGACAGTTGGTGTCCTATGGCTACACCTTC
>TRBJ2-7|.|.|TRBV10-2
CASSGTGIQSYEQYF
TGCGCCAGCAGTGGTACCGGGATTCAGAGCTACGAGCAGTACTTC
>TRBJ2-7|.|.|TRBV28
CASSERVDEQYF
TGTGCCAGCAGTGAGAGGGTCGACGAGCAGTACTTC
>TRBJ2-7|.|.|TRBV12-3/TRBV12-4
CASSLGPSRGNYEQYF
TGTGCCAGCAGTTTAGGACCTTCCCGGGGGAACTACGAGCAGTACTTC
>TRBJ2-7|many|.|TRBV20-1
CSATGSSYEQYF
TGCAGTGCTACCGGGAGCAGTTACGAGCAGTACTTC
>TRBJ1-1|few|TRBD1|TRBV14
CASSQDMAGGRKAFF
TGTGCCAGCAGCCAAGATATGGCAGGGGGCCGGAAAGCTTTCTTT
>TRBJ2-2|.|TRBD2|TRBV11-1
CASSRKIAGGGELFF
TGTGCCAGCAGTCGAAAGATAGCGGGAGGCGGGGAGCTGTTTTTT
>TRBJ1-1|many|.|TRBV11-2
CASSLGANRWNTEAFF
TGTGCCAGCAGCTTAGGTGCTAACAGGTGGAACACTGAAGCTTTCTTT
>TRBJ1-4|.|.|TRBV30
CAWKTGLLNEKLFF
TGTGCCTGGAAAACGGGTTTACTTAATGAAAAACTGTTTTTT
>TRBJ2-3|.|TRBD2|TRBV18
CASSPTIAGGTDTQYF
TGTGCCAGCTCCCCTACTATAGCGGGCGGCACAGATACGCAGTATTTT
>TRBJ1-3|few|.|TRBV6-1
CASSGHLVSSGNTIYF
TGTGCCAGCTCCGGACACTTAGTGAGCTCTGGAAACACCATATATTTT
>TRBJ2-2|many|.|TRBV20-1
CSAPSGGGELFF
TGCAGTGCCCCCAGTGGGGGCGGGGAGCTGTTTTTT
>TRBJ2-1|.|TRBD2|TRBV11-2
CASSHGTSGSPRSVQFF
TGTGCCAGCAGCCACGGGACTAGCGGGTCACCCCGGTCTGTGCAGTTCTTC
>TRBJ2-3|.|.|TRBV6-1
CASTFSTDTQYF
TGTGCCAGCACCTTTAGTACAGATACGCAGTATTTT
>TRBJ2-1|.|.|TRBV2
CASSDSTSSSYNEQFF
TGTGCCAGCAGTGATTCCACTAGCAGCTCCTACAATGAGCAGTTCTTC
>TRBJ2-1|many|.|TRBV5-5
CASSFLADSSYNEQFF
TGTGCCAGCAGCTTCTTAGCGGATAGCTCCTACAATGAGCAGTTCTTC
>TRBJ1-3|.|.|TRBV3-1
CASTGDSGNTIYF
TGTGCCAGTACAGGAGACTCTGGAAACACCATATATTTT
>TRBJ1-1|many|.|TRBV20-1
CSASPGNTEAFF
TGCAGTGCTAGCCCGGGGAACACTGAAGCTTTCTTT
>TRBJ1-1|.|TRBD1|TRBV28
CASSSRGLRTEAFF
TGTGCCAGCAGTTCTAGGGGGCTGAGGACTGAAGCTTTCTTT
>TRBJ1-1|many|.|TRBV2
CAKKDSLNTEAFF
TGTGCCAAAAAAGACAGCCTGAACACTGAAGCTTTCTTT
>TRBJ2-5|many|.|TRBV3-1
CASSHLIETQYF
TGTGCCAGCAGCCATTTAATCGAGACCCAGTACTTC
>TRBJ2-5|.|.|TRBV28
CASSPQEGDQETQCF
TGTGCCAGCAGTCCCCAAGAAGGTGACCAAGAGACCCAGTGCTTC
>TRBJ2-4|many|TRBD1|TRBV5-1
CASSTGTGNIQYF
TGCGCCAGCAGCACCGGGACAGGAAACATTCAGTACTTC
>TRBJ1-2|.|TRBD1|TRBV7-6
CASSLAVDRFSYGYTF
TGTGCCAGCAGCTTAGCGGTGGACAGGTTTTCCTATGGCTACACCTTC
>TRBJ1-1|.|.|TRBV20-1
CSARRGDFEAFF
TGCAGTGCTAGAAGGGGTGACTTTGAAGCTTTCTTT
>TRBJ1-6|many|.|TRBV20-1
CSAMGTNSPLHF
TGCAGTGCCATGGGGACGAATTCACCCCTCCACTTT
>TRBJ1-5|.|.|TRBV6-1
CASSRRINNQPQHF
TGTGCCAGCAGTCGACGGATAAACAATCAGCCCCAGCATTTT
>TRBJ1-2|many|.|TRBV5-1
CASSLERGENGYTF
TGCGCCAGCAGCTTGGAGCGGGGGGAGAATGGCTACACCTTC
>TRBJ2-1|few|TRBD2|TRBV4-1
CASSQGGTTLNEQFF
TGCGCCAGCAGCCAAGGGGGGACTACCCTCAATGAGCAGTTCTTC
>TRBJ1-4|few|TRBD1|TRBV27
CASSAGDRGLPTNEKLFF
TGTGCCAGCAGTGCCGGGGACAGGGGGCTCCCAACTAATGAAAAACTGTTTTTT
>TRBJ1-5|.|TRBD1|TRBV6-1
CASRELTGNQPQHF
TGTGCCAGCAGGGAACTGACAGGGAATCAGCCCCAGCATTTT
>TRBJ1-6|.|TRBD1|TRBV6-1
CASRSRQGPNSPLHF
TGTGCCAGCAGGTCACGACAGGGCCCTAATTCACCCCTCCACTTT
>TRBJ1-5|.|.|TRBV6-2/TRBV6-3
CASSYSGVNQPQHF
TGTGCCAGCAGTTACAGCGGCGTGAATCAGCCCCAGCATTTT
>TRBJ1-1|few|.|TRBV24-1
CATSEGDGNTEAFF
TGTGCCACCAGTGAAGGAGACGGAAACACTGAAGCTTTCTTT
>TRBJ2-3|many|TRBD2|TRBV12-3/TRBV12-4
CASSRERGAGGPRDTQYF
TGTGCCAGCAGTCGAGAAAGAGGAGCGGGAGGCCCGAGGGATACGCAGTATTTT
>TRBJ2-4|few|.|TRBV28
CASSLYSLAKNIQYF
TGTGCCAGCAGTTTATACTCCCTGGCCAAAAACATTCAGTACTTC